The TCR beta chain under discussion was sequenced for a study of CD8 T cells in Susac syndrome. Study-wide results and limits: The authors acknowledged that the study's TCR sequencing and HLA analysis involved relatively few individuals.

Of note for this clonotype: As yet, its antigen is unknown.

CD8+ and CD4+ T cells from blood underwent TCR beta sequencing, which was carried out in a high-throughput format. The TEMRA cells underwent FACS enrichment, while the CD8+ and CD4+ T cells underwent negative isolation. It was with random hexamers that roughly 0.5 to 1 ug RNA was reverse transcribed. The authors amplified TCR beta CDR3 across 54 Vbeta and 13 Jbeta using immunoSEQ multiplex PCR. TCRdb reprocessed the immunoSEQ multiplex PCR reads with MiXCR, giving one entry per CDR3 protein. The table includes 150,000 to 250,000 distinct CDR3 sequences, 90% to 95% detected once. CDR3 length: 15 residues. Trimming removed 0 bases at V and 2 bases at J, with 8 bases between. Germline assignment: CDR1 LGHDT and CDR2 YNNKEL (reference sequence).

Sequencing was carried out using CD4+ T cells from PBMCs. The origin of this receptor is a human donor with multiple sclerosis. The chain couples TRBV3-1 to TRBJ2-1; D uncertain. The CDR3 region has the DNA TGTGCCAGCAGCCAAGATCATGTGACCTACAATGAGCAGTTCTTC. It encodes CASSQDHVTYNEQFF.